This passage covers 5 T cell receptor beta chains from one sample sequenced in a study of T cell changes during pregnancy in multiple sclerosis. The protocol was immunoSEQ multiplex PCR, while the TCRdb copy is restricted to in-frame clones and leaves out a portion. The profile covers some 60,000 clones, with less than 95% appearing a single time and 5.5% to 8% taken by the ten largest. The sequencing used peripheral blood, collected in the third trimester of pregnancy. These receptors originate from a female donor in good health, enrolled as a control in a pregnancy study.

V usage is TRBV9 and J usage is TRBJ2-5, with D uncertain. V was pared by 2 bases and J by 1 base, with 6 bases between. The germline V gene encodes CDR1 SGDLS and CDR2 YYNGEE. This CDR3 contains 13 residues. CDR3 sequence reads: CASSVGGQETQYF. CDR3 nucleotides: TGTGCCAGCAGCGTCGGCGGCCAAGAGACCCAGTACTTC.

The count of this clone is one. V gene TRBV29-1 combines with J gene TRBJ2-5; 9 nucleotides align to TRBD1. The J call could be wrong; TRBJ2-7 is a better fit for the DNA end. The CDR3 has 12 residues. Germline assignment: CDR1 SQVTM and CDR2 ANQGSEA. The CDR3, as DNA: TGCAGCGTACGGACAGGGGACTACGAGCAGTACTTC. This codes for CSVRTGDYEQYF.

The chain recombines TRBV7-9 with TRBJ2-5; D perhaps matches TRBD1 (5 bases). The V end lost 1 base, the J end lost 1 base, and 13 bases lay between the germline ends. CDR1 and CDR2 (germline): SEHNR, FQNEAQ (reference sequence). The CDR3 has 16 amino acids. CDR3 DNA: TGTGCCAGCAGCTTAGGTGGCAGGGTCTCCCAAGAGACCCAGTACTTC. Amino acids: CASSLGGRVSQETQYF.

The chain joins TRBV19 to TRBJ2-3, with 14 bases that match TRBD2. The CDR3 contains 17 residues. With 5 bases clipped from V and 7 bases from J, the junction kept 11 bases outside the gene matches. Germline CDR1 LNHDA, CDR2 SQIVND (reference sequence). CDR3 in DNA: TGTGCCAGTAGTCCCCAGACTAGCGGGGGGGGTGGTTATACGCAGTATTTT. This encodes CASSPQTSGGGGYTQYF.

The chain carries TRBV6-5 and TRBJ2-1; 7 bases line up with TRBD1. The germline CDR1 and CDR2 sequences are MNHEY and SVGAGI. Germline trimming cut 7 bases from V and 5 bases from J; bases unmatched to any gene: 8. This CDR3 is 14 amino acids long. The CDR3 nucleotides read TGTGCCAGCAATTCAAGGGACAGACACAATGAGCAGTTCTTC. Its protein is CASNSRDRHNEQFF.